This TCR beta chain stems from a study of cytomegalovirus exposure and HLA in healthy donors. This CDR3 has 15 amino acids. CDR1 is SGHTS, CDR2 YDEGEE, per germline. The V gene end was trimmed by 6 bases and the J gene end by 4 bases; junction bases not matched to a gene: 8. 13 Jbeta primers and 60 Vbeta primers were used for the PCR. Data came from immunoSEQ multiplex PCR; TCRdb stores just in-frame clones and leaves some out. The sample consists of about 160,000 clones, about 76% of them appearing once. The chain is built from TRBV5-8 and TRBJ2-2; 8 positions match TRBD2. The TCR originated in a human donor in good health. Sequenced input: PBMCs. Written as DNA, the CDR3 is TGTGCCAGCAATGCCGGGACTAGAGCCACCGGGGAGCTGTTTTTT. Translating it yields CASNAGTRATGELFF.